This T cell receptor beta chain comes out of a study of cytomegalovirus exposure and HLA in healthy donors. Across the study: Earlier findings included roughly 100 million unique TCR beta sequences obtained from 170 million or so T cells. Findings and caveats of the study: Most likely, a cluster of highly shared sequence variants arose as a sequencing artifact. About 87% or about 30% of the time was how often most TCR beta V segments were productive, according to an earlier analysis. As a later analysis revealed, most CMV-associated TCR beta chains appeared HLA-restricted.

The CDR3 spans 13 residues. V lost 5 bases to trimming and J lost 0 bases, with 7 bases between them. Germline CDR1 and CDR2: SGHTA and FQGNSA. As regards this clone: Its antigen is undetermined.

The PCR used 60 Vbeta and 13 Jbeta primers. TCRdb keeps only in-frame clones here, not all; method: immunoSEQ multiplex PCR. The table lists some 160,000 clones, 65% to 80% of them singletons, with 1.5% to 2% in the top ten. Sample: PBMCs. The sequence derives from a middle-aged woman in good health and CMV-seronegative. The chain couples TRBV7-2 to TRBJ2-5; D perhaps matches TRBD1 (6 bases). The CDR3 protein is CASSRDNQETQYF. The CDR3 DNA reads TGTGCCAGCAGCCGGGACAACCAAGAGACCCAGTACTTC. The whole variable domain, remainder taken from reference TRBV7-2 and TRBJ2-5, is GAGVSQSPSNKVTEKGKDVELRCDPISGHTALYWYRQSLGQGLEFLIYFQGNSAPDKSGLPSDRFSAERTGGSVSTLTIQRTQQEDSAVYLCASSRDNQETQYFGPGTRLLVL.